Listed below are T cell receptor beta chains from one sample, sequenced in a study of T cell responses to AZD1222 COVID-19 vaccine. The data were produced by immunoSEQ multiplex PCR, yet TCRdb's version contains in-frame clones alone and is incomplete. The sample carries about 100,000 clones, 80% to 90% recorded once. The sequences come from peripheral blood, collected on day 0 of MenACWY control vaccination. These receptors were collected from an adult in good health. The CDR3 runs from the conserved cysteine through the conserved F or W. D genes are given only for firm matches. Size tells how often a clone was seen (once, few, many) or the class of an expanded clone, and some rows leave it out.

clone_size: few
v_call: TRBV28
j_call: TRBJ1-3
d_call: NA
cdr3_nt: TGTGCCAGCAACCTCCGGGGGGCTGGAAACACCATATATTTT
cdr3_aa: CASNLRGAGNTIYF

clone_size: NA
v_call: TRBV6-4
j_call: TRBJ2-7
d_call: NA
cdr3_nt: TGTGCCAGCAGTGACAATGAAAAAGGGCCGTACGAGCAGTACTTC
cdr3_aa: CASSDNEKGPYEQYF

clone_size: NA
v_call: TRBV14
j_call: TRBJ1-6
d_call: NA
cdr3_nt: TGTGCCAGCAGCCAAGAAGGGATCAGAGGCTCACCCCTCCACTTT
cdr3_aa: CASSQEGIRGSPLHF

clone_size: NA
v_call: TRBV7-8
j_call: TRBJ2-2
d_call: NA
cdr3_nt: TGTGCCAGCAGCTTTAGGAGGGCCAACACCGGGGAGCTGTTTTTT
cdr3_aa: CASSFRRANTGELFF

clone_size: NA
v_call: TRBV19
j_call: TRBJ2-5
d_call: NA
cdr3_nt: TGTGCAGTCTCGGCCGGGATGGAGACCCAGTACTTC
cdr3_aa: CAVSAGMETQYF

clone_size: few
v_call: TRBV5-4
j_call: TRBJ1-3
d_call: NA
cdr3_nt: TGTGCCAGCAGCTTACAGGATGGCGGAAACACCATATATTTT
cdr3_aa: CASSLQDGGNTIYF

clone_size: NA
v_call: TRBV29-1
j_call: TRBJ2-5
d_call: NA
cdr3_nt: TGCAGCGTTGACAGGGGTTGGGGCGAGACCCAGTACTTC
cdr3_aa: CSVDRGWGETQYF

clone_size: few
v_call: TRBV4-2
j_call: TRBJ2-3
d_call: TRBD2
cdr3_nt: TGTGCCAGCAGCCAAGATTCGTCTAGCGGGAACACAGATACGCAGTATTTT
cdr3_aa: CASSQDSSSGNTDTQYF

clone_size: NA
v_call: TRBV28
j_call: TRBJ2-7
d_call: NA
cdr3_nt: TGTGCCAGCAGTCTACCTCCGGGACGGCGGGCGTCGGATAACGAGCAGTACTTC
cdr3_aa: CASSLPPGRRASDNEQYF

clone_size: NA
v_call: TRBV3-1/TRBV3-2
j_call: TRBJ1-4
d_call: NA
cdr3_nt: TGTGCCAGCAGCCCCCTGGTGGGGGGTCCAACTAATGAAAAACTGTTTTTT
cdr3_aa: CASSPLVGGPTNEKLFF

clone_size: NA
v_call: TRBV20-1
j_call: TRBJ1-1
d_call: NA
cdr3_nt: TGCAGTGCTGGTGGGGACACTGAAGCTTTCTTT
cdr3_aa: CSAGGDTEAFF

clone_size: NA
v_call: TRBV5-1
j_call: TRBJ2-2
d_call: NA
cdr3_nt: TGCGCCAGCAGTTTTACGGGCCTCGGCCGGTTTTCCACCGGGGAGCTGTTTTTT
cdr3_aa: CASSFTGLGRFSTGELFF

clone_size: NA
v_call: TRBV11-2
j_call: TRBJ2-7
d_call: NA
cdr3_nt: TGTGCCAGCAGCTTGGAACTAGCTCGGCACGAGCAGTACTTC
cdr3_aa: CASSLELARHEQYF

clone_size: NA
v_call: TRBV19
j_call: TRBJ1-3
d_call: NA
cdr3_nt: TGTGCCAGTAGTATGTCCAGCTCTGGAAACACCATATATTTT
cdr3_aa: CASSMSSSGNTIYF

clone_size: few
v_call: TRBV18
j_call: TRBJ1-1
d_call: NA
cdr3_nt: TGTGCCAGCTCACGGGAGTTAACCATGAACACTGAAGCTTTCTTT
cdr3_aa: CASSRELTMNTEAFF

clone_size: NA
v_call: TRBV7-2
j_call: TRBJ2-7
d_call: TRBD2
cdr3_nt: TGTGCCAGCAGCGTTACTAGCGATAGCTCCTACGAGCAGTACTTC
cdr3_aa: CASSVTSDSSYEQYF

clone_size: NA
v_call: TRBV10-3
j_call: TRBJ1-5
d_call: NA
cdr3_nt: TGTGCCATCAGTGACGTCCAAGGGGATCAGCCCCAGCATTTT
cdr3_aa: CAISDVQGDQPQHF

clone_size: NA
v_call: TRBV5-4
j_call: TRBJ1-1
d_call: NA
cdr3_nt: TGTGCCAGCAGCTTGGGTAGAGGGCGGTCGGCTGAAGCTTTCTTT
cdr3_aa: CASSLGRGRSAEAFF

clone_size: NA
v_call: TRBV5-1
j_call: TRBJ2-7
d_call: NA
cdr3_nt: TGCGCCAGCAGCTTGGAAGGCTACGAGCAGTACTTC
cdr3_aa: CASSLEGYEQYF

clone_size: NA
v_call: TRBV11-1
j_call: TRBJ2-1
d_call: NA
cdr3_nt: TGTGCCAGCAGCCCCGCACGACGGGCCCGTTGGAATGAGCAGTTCTTC
cdr3_aa: CASSPARRARWNEQFF

clone_size: NA
v_call: TRBV5-1
j_call: TRBJ1-2
d_call: TRBD1
cdr3_nt: TGCGCCAGCAGCCTTCGGACAGGGCTCGGTGAAAACTATGGCTACACCTTC
cdr3_aa: CASSLRTGLGENYGYTF

clone_size: NA
v_call: TRBV7-9
j_call: TRBJ1-1
d_call: TRBD1
cdr3_nt: TGTGCCAGCAGCGGGGGACAGACCCTGAACACTGAAGCTTTCTTT
cdr3_aa: CASSGGQTLNTEAFF

clone_size: NA
v_call: TRBV5-4
j_call: TRBJ1-2
d_call: NA
cdr3_nt: TGTGCCAGCAGCCCTGGGTCGCTCGGGGGGAGGAACTATGGCTACACCTTC
cdr3_aa: CASSPGSLGGRNYGYTF

clone_size: medium-sized
v_call: TRBV2
j_call: TRBJ1-2
d_call: TRBD1
cdr3_nt: TGTGCCAGGGGGGACAGGGGGAATGGCTACACCTTC
cdr3_aa: CARGDRGNGYTF

clone_size: NA
v_call: TRBV28
j_call: TRBJ1-1
d_call: NA
cdr3_nt: TGTGCCAGCAGTTCTCCGAACACTGAAGCTTTCTTT
cdr3_aa: CASSSPNTEAFF

clone_size: NA
v_call: TRBV14
j_call: TRBJ1-1
d_call: TRBD1
cdr3_nt: TGTGCCAGCAGCTTCGACAGGGTCGGCACTGAAGCTTTCTTT
cdr3_aa: CASSFDRVGTEAFF

clone_size: NA
v_call: TRBV7-2
j_call: TRBJ2-5
d_call: NA
cdr3_nt: TGTGCCAGCAGCTCGAATCAGGGGTGGCAAGAGACCCAGTACTTC
cdr3_aa: CASSSNQGWQETQYF

clone_size: few
v_call: TRBV6-6
j_call: TRBJ1-1
d_call: NA
cdr3_nt: TGTGCCAGCAGTCGGGGAGAGAACACTGAAGCTTTCTTT
cdr3_aa: CASSRGENTEAFF

clone_size: NA
v_call: TRBV11-2
j_call: TRBJ1-5
d_call: NA
cdr3_nt: TGTGCCAGCAGCTTGGGCAGAAGTAGCAATCAGCCCCAGCATTTT
cdr3_aa: CASSLGRSSNQPQHF

clone_size: NA
v_call: TRBV5-5
j_call: TRBJ2-2
d_call: NA
cdr3_nt: TGTGCCAGCAGCTTGTCCGCCGGACCGAACACCGGGGAGCTGTTTTTT
cdr3_aa: CASSLSAGPNTGELFF

clone_size: few
v_call: TRBV30
j_call: TRBJ1-1
d_call: NA
cdr3_nt: TGTGCCTGGAGTGGTACAGGTCGGGACACTGAAGCTTTCTTT
cdr3_aa: CAWSGTGRDTEAFF

clone_size: NA
v_call: TRBV7-9
j_call: TRBJ1-6
d_call: TRBD1
cdr3_nt: TGTGCCAGCAGCTCCGGGACAGTTAATTCACCCCTCCACTTT
cdr3_aa: CASSSGTVNSPLHF

clone_size: NA
v_call: TRBV7-5
j_call: TRBJ2-7
d_call: NA
cdr3_nt: TGTGCCAGAACCACGACGGCCGCCGGCAGCAATCGAGCCTACGAGCAGTACTTC
cdr3_aa: CARTTTAAGSNRAYEQYF

clone_size: NA
v_call: TRBV19
j_call: TRBJ2-5
d_call: TRBD2
cdr3_nt: TGTGCCAGTCAAATCGGGGGGAGTGAACAAGAGACCCAGTACTTC
cdr3_aa: CASQIGGSEQETQYF

clone_size: NA
v_call: TRBV7-9
j_call: TRBJ2-2
d_call: TRBD2
cdr3_nt: TGTGCCAGCAGCCGGACCGGGGGGGTAAACACCGGGGAGCTGTTTTTT
cdr3_aa: CASSRTGGVNTGELFF

clone_size: NA
v_call: TRBV28
j_call: TRBJ1-1
d_call: TRBD1
cdr3_nt: TGTGCCAGCAGTCGGAGGGGGCGGCACACTGAAGCTTTCTTT
cdr3_aa: CASSRRGRHTEAFF

clone_size: NA
v_call: TRBV5-1
j_call: TRBJ1-2
d_call: NA
cdr3_nt: TGCGCCAGCAGCCCGGCGGGGGATGGCTACACCTTC
cdr3_aa: CASSPAGDGYTF

clone_size: NA
v_call: TRBV29-1
j_call: TRBJ2-7
d_call: TRBD1
cdr3_nt: TGCAGCGTGGGGACAGCCTACGAGCAGTACTTC
cdr3_aa: CSVGTAYEQYF

clone_size: NA
v_call: TRBV5-8
j_call: TRBJ1-3
d_call: NA
cdr3_nt: TGTGCCAGCAGCTTGGGGGTCACAGGATATGGAAACACCATATATTTT
cdr3_aa: CASSLGVTGYGNTIYF

clone_size: NA
v_call: TRBV5-6
j_call: TRBJ2-7
d_call: NA
cdr3_nt: TGTGCCAGCTTTACCGGGGGGCCCCACGGAGAGCAGTACTTC
cdr3_aa: CASFTGGPHGEQYF

clone_size: NA
v_call: TRBV5-4
j_call: TRBJ1-3
d_call: NA
cdr3_nt: TGTGCCAGCAGCCCCACTCCGTTGGGAAACACCATATATTTT
cdr3_aa: CASSPTPLGNTIYF

clone_size: NA
v_call: TRBV7-2
j_call: TRBJ2-5
d_call: NA
cdr3_nt: TGTGCCAGCAGCCTCTCCGGGTGGGGAAGTGAGACCCAGTACTTC
cdr3_aa: CASSLSGWGSETQYF

clone_size: NA
v_call: TRBV5-1
j_call: TRBJ2-7
d_call: TRBD1
cdr3_nt: TGCGCCAGCAGCCCACACGGGACAGGGGGAATGGGGGAGCAGTACTTC
cdr3_aa: CASSPHGTGGMGEQYF

clone_size: NA
v_call: TRBV29-1
j_call: TRBJ2-7
d_call: TRBD1
cdr3_nt: TGCAGCGTTGAAGATCGGAACAGGGGAATCTACGAGCAGTACTTC
cdr3_aa: CSVEDRNRGIYEQYF

clone_size: NA
v_call: TRBV13
j_call: TRBJ2-7
d_call: NA
cdr3_nt: TGTGCCAGCAGCCACCGTGGTGGTTCCTACGAGCAGTACTTC
cdr3_aa: CASSHRGGSYEQYF

clone_size: NA
v_call: TRBV11-3
j_call: TRBJ2-2
d_call: NA
cdr3_nt: TGTGCCAGCAGCTTAGGTTCCGGCGGGGAGCTGTTTTTT
cdr3_aa: CASSLGSGGELFF

clone_size: NA
v_call: TRBV5-5
j_call: TRBJ1-5
d_call: NA
cdr3_nt: TGTGCCAGCAGCTTGGGGACCCTCAATCAGCCCCAGCATTTT
cdr3_aa: CASSLGTLNQPQHF

clone_size: NA
v_call: TRBV27
j_call: TRBJ2-6
d_call: TRBD1
cdr3_nt: TGTGCCAGCAGCATGACAGGGGGTACCAACGTCCTGACTTTC
cdr3_aa: CASSMTGGTNVLTF